The rows below give T cell receptor beta chains drawn from one sample of a study of blood T cell repertoires in COVID-19. Assay: immunoSEQ multiplex PCR; the TCRdb copy retains only in-frame clones and omits some. The repertoire has around 460,000 clones, over 85% of them found once; the top ten carry roughly 0.87%. The specimen was peripheral blood. These receptors were collected from a man younger than 35 with COVID-19, enrolled during active disease. Each CDR3 is given with its conserved first and last residue. The order of the fields is J gene, clone size, V gene, CDR3 protein. Not all rows give a size; the values are once, few, many and, for expanded clones, a class.

J gene: TRBJ1-1; clone size: -; V gene: TRBV2; CDR3 protein: CASSGTGGMAFF
J gene: TRBJ1-5; clone size: -; V gene: TRBV5-4; CDR3 protein: CASSLNGPGNQPQHF
J gene: TRBJ1-1; clone size: -; V gene: TRBV28; CDR3 protein: CASSRPGTGSTEAFF
J gene: TRBJ2-7; clone size: -; V gene: TRBV27; CDR3 protein: CASSFQGMDEQYF
J gene: TRBJ2-5; clone size: -; V gene: TRBV2; CDR3 protein: CASSLPGGQETQYF
J gene: TRBJ2-5; clone size: once; V gene: TRBV3-1/TRBV3-2; CDR3 protein: CASSQVFAGGNQETQYF
J gene: TRBJ2-7; clone size: -; V gene: TRBV6-6; CDR3 protein: CASSYSGQGAYEQYF
J gene: TRBJ1-2; clone size: -; V gene: TRBV7-9; CDR3 protein: CASSDIPGGYYGYTF
J gene: TRBJ2-1; clone size: -; V gene: TRBV4-1; CDR3 protein: CASSQGPYSAGALSSYNEQFF
J gene: TRBJ2-1; clone size: -; V gene: TRBV5-1; CDR3 protein: CASSLYAGPDNEQFF
J gene: TRBJ1-5; clone size: -; V gene: TRBV24-1; CDR3 protein: CATSKTGGNQPQHF
J gene: TRBJ2-5; clone size: -; V gene: TRBV11-2; CDR3 protein: CASGLTGKTQYF
J gene: TRBJ2-5; clone size: -; V gene: TRBV7-9; CDR3 protein: CASSMAAEETQYF
J gene: TRBJ2-2; clone size: -; V gene: TRBV6-5; CDR3 protein: CASTLQGKIAGELFF
J gene: TRBJ1-6; clone size: -; V gene: TRBV19; CDR3 protein: CASSRGDPPHQNSPLHF
J gene: TRBJ1-1; clone size: few; V gene: TRBV12-3/TRBV12-4; CDR3 protein: CATGRGMNTEAFF
J gene: TRBJ2-7; clone size: -; V gene: TRBV14; CDR3 protein: CASSQVSSFYEQYF
J gene: TRBJ2-5; clone size: -; V gene: TRBV30; CDR3 protein: CAWSDLQDYTQETQYF
J gene: TRBJ1-6; clone size: -; V gene: TRBV27; CDR3 protein: CASRDINNSPLHF
J gene: TRBJ2-7; clone size: -; V gene: TRBV4-1; CDR3 protein: CASSQALSSYEQYF
J gene: TRBJ2-5; clone size: few; V gene: TRBV29-1; CDR3 protein: CSVPWTSLETQYF